The 25 T cell receptor beta chains reported below all come from one sample, sequenced in a study of PD-1 blockade in mismatch repair-deficient tumors. Generated by immunoSEQ multiplex PCR, the TCRdb table keeps only in-frame clones and is missing some. This sample has about 49,000 clones; 77% occur once, and the top ten carry roughly 3.3%. The sample consisted of PBMCs, taken before pembrolizumab treatment. The receptors here all came from an adult with mismatch repair-deficient cancer.

This clone was recorded once. This rearrangement joins TRBV2 to TRBJ2-7; D may correspond to TRBD1 or TRBD2 (5 bases each). Looked up from germline, CDR1 is SNHLY and CDR2 is FYNNEI. Trimming cost V 6 bases and J 3 bases, with 12 bases left between them. CDR3 size: 13 residues. This CDR3 is CASRGVGFYEQYF. The CDR3 region has the DNA TGTGCCAGCAGGGGGGTGGGGTTCTACGAGCAGTACTTC. The entire variable domain, with the rest obtained from reference TRBV2 and TRBJ2-7, is as follows: EPEVTQTPSHQVTQMGQEVILRCVPISNHLYFYWYRQILGQKVEFLVSFYNNEISEKSEIFDDQFSVERPDGSNFTLKIRSTKLEDSAMYFCASRGVGFYEQYFGPGTRLTVT.

This clone was recorded only once. CDR3 loop: CASSYSRGQSYGYTF. DNA for the CDR3: TGTGCCAGCAGTTACTCGAGGGGCCAGTCCTATGGCTACACCTTC. The V and J genes are TRBV6-5 and TRBJ1-2, with D perhaps matching TRBD1 (5 bases). This CDR3 spans 15 amino acids. V gave up 0 bases and J gave up 4 bases, with 12 bases separating them. Germline-derived CDR1 and CDR2 are MNHEY and SVGAGI.

This clone has only one observation. The rearrangement uses TRBV5-1 and TRBJ2-1, with 12 bases identical to TRBD2. CDR1 is SGHRS, CDR2 YFSETQ, per germline. The CDR3 length is 18 residues. The trim removed 2 bases at V and 3 bases at J, leaving 9 bases unmatched. The CDR3 is CASSFPEGTSGLYNEQFF. The CDR3 bases are TGCGCCAGCAGCTTCCCCGAAGGGACTAGCGGGCTCTACAATGAGCAGTTCTTC. The variable domain in full, completed from reference TRBV5-1 and TRBJ2-1, reads KAGVTQTPRYLIKTRGQQVTLSCSPISGHRSVSWYQQTPGQGLQFLFEYFSETQRNKGNFPGRFSGRQFSNSRSEMNVSTLELGDSALYLCASSFPEGTSGLYNEQFFGPGTRLTVL.

This chain uses TRBV6-6 with TRBJ2-7, with D perhaps matching TRBD2 (6 bases). The CDR3 loop spans 14 amino acids. Trimming removed 4 bases from V and 4 bases from J, with 14 bases in between. Per germline, CDR1 MNHNY and CDR2 SVGAGI (reference sequence). The CDR3 sequence: CASSFGGSSYEQYF. Here the CDR3 DNA reads TGTGCCAGCAGTTTCGGGGGTTCATCGTACGAGCAGTACTTC.

This clone was picked up a small number of times. The CDR3 sequence: CASSQVSGQTNNEQFF. CDR3 in DNA: TGCGCCAGCAGCCAAGTTTCGGGACAGACGAACAATGAGCAGTTCTTC. This chain connects TRBV4-1 to TRBJ2-1; 7 bases fit TRBD1. Germline CDR1 reads MGHRA; CDR2 reads YSYEKL. CDR3 length: 16 residues. The trim removed 1 base at V and 5 bases at J, leaving 8 bases unmatched.

This clone came up once. The junction and the germline gene differ at one end; a read error may be behind it. The chain uses TRBV4-2 and TRBJ2-1; no clear D gene. Germline CDR1 and CDR2: LGHNA and YNFKEQ. The CDR3 loop spans 12 amino acids. In DNA, the CDR3 is TGTGCCAGCAGAAACTCCAACAATGAGCAGTTCTTC. It yields the protein CASRNSNNEQFF.

The chain employs TRBV10-2 and TRBJ2-3; tentatively, D is TRBD1 (6 bases). CDR1 WSHSY and CDR2 SAAADI come from the germline V gene. This CDR3 has 15 residues. V lost 5 bases and J lost 4, with 16 bases in between. The CDR3 sequence is CASSRTVLPADTQYF. The CDR3 nucleotides are TGCGCCAGCAGTCGGACAGTCTTACCGGCAGATACGCAGTATTTT.

This chain links TRBV19 with TRBJ1-2, with TRBD1 as a possible D gene (6 bases). CDR3 length: 13 amino acids. The V gene lost 10 bases and the J gene lost 4 bases, with 16 bases spanning the gap. Germline V gene data show CDR1 as LNHDA and CDR2 as SQIVND (reference sequence). CDR3 loop: CATEGTTRYGYTF. Here the CDR3 DNA reads TGTGCCACCGAGGGGACAACCCGCTATGGCTACACCTTC.

V is TRBV7-6 and J is TRBJ1-2, with TRBD1 identical over 8 bases. Losses at the gene ends were 4 bases for V and 5 bases for J; bases not matched to a gene: 9. CDR3 size: 15 residues. CDR1 SGHVS and CDR2 FNYEAQ come from the germline V gene. The CDR3 is CASSSGTGSGYGYTF. CDR3 nucleotide sequence: TGTGCCAGCAGCTCCGGGACAGGATCAGGGTATGGCTACACCTTC.

The chain has TRBV21-1 and TRBJ2-1; the table's D call TRBD1 went unverified against the DNA. TRBV21-1 is noted as a pseudogene. The CDR3 spans 15 residues. The CDR3: CASSNGTGSYNEQFF. CDR3 in DNA: TGTGCCAGCAGCAACGGGACAGGGTCTTACAATGAGCAGTTCTTC.

This chain connects TRBV18 to TRBJ1-4; 7 bases map to TRBD1. CDR1 and CDR2 (germline): KGHSH, LQKENI. J gave up 7 bases and V 2 bases, and 7 bases lay outside the gene matches. The CDR3 is 15 amino acids. The CDR3: CASSPEPGGGEKLFF. For the CDR3, the DNA is TGTGCCAGCTCACCAGAACCAGGGGGAGGTGAAAAACTGTTTTTT.

The rearrangement links TRBV9 to TRBJ1-2; D may be TRBD1 (5 bases). CDR1 and CDR2 (germline): SGDLS, YYNGEE. CDR3 size: 13 residues. Trimming stripped 0 bases from V and 7 bases from J, with 10 bases between. The chain's CDR3 is CASSVGGGAGYTF. CDR3 DNA: TGTGCCAGCAGCGTAGGAGGCGGGGCTGGCTACACCTTC.

A note on this clone: One end of the junction fails to match germline, which may point to a read error. The rearrangement joins TRBV2 to TRBJ2-7; possible D gene TRBD2, 7 bases. The germline V gene has CDR1 SNHLY and CDR2 FYNNEI. The CDR3 covers 15 residues. The CDR3 nucleotides read TGTGCCAGCACTGAAGGGGGACTACCTCTCTACGAGCAGTACTTC. Its protein product is CASTEGGLPLYEQYF.

The V call is TRBV12-5, the J call TRBJ2-7, with 10 bases aligning to TRBD2. The germline V gene encodes CDR1 LGHNT and CDR2 FRNRAP. The CDR3 extends over 15 amino acids. Trimming at V came to 4 bases and at J to 0 bases, leaving 3 bases not matched to a gene. CDR3 residues: CASGSLAGGSYEQYF. The CDR3 DNA is TGTGCTAGTGGTTCGTTAGCGGGAGGCTCCTACGAGCAGTACTTC.

The chain employs TRBV30 and TRBJ2-5; the D gene is possibly TRBD1 (6 bases). Germline CDR1 reads GTSNPN; CDR2 reads SVGIG (reference sequence). This CDR3 has 14 residues. Trimming removed 3 bases at V and 4 bases at J, with 15 bases between. The CDR3 bases are TGTGCCTGGAGCCCAGGGGCAGGGGCAGAGACCCAGTACTTC. It yields the protein CAWSPGAGAETQYF.

This chain's CDR3 is CASSLSRGSERNEQYF. The CDR3 DNA reads TGTGCCAGCAGCTTAAGTCGGGGCTCCGAGAGGAACGAGCAGTACTTC. V gene TRBV7-9 combines with J gene TRBJ2-7, with D possibly called TRBD1 or TRBD2 (5 bases each). Trimming pared 2 bases from V and 5 bases from J, leaving 19 bases between. The CDR3 runs 16 residues. In germline, CDR1 is SEHNR, CDR2 FQNEAQ (reference sequence).

This clone appeared a few times. This chain links TRBV10-3 with TRBJ1-5; no reliable D call. The length of the CDR3 is 15 residues. The V end lost 8 bases, the J end lost 0 bases, and 14 bases lay between the germline ends. Germline V CDR1 and CDR2: ENHRY, SYGVKD. The CDR3 protein is CAIAPTTDSNQPQHF. CDR3 coding DNA: TGTGCCATCGCCCCCACAACCGATAGCAATCAGCCCCAGCATTTT.

The chain couples TRBV27 to TRBJ1-5, with unresolved D. Trimming stripped 1 base from V and 2 bases from J, with 3 bases between. CDR3 size: 13 residues. The germline CDR1 and CDR2 sequences are MNHEY and SMNVEV (reference sequence). This CDR3 reads CASSLWGNQPQHF. The CDR3 nucleotides are TGTGCCAGCAGTTTATGGGGCAATCAGCCCCAGCATTTT.

Here the CDR3 reads CASSIDLAGGPFQETQYF. DNA for the CDR3: TGTGCCAGTAGTATAGATCTAGCGGGAGGGCCCTTCCAAGAGACCCAGTACTTC. The rearrangement uses TRBV19 and TRBJ2-5; 12 bases line up with TRBD2. The CDR3 spans 18 residues. Looked up from germline, CDR1 is LNHDA and CDR2 is SQIVND (reference sequence). Germline trimming cut 0 bases from V and 1 base from J; bases unmatched to any gene: 6.

The gene calls are TRBV5-1 and TRBJ2-6; 7 bases are shared with TRBD1. The V and J ends lost 4 bases and 0 bases, in that order; junction bases with no gene match: 7. The CDR3 is 17 amino acids. CDR1 is SGHRS and CDR2 is YFSETQ in the germline V gene. The CDR3 sequence is CASSLRTGNSGANVLTF. The CDR3, as DNA: TGCGCCAGCAGCCTGAGGACAGGAAACTCTGGGGCCAACGTCCTGACTTTC.

The chain recombines TRBV29-1 with TRBJ2-7, with 7 bases that match TRBD2. This CDR3 region has 13 residues. The trim removed 7 bases at V and 4 bases at J, leaving 10 bases unmatched. Per germline, CDR1 SQVTM and CDR2 ANQGSEA. The CDR3 sequence is CSGTSLGGYEQYF. The CDR3 DNA sequence: TGCAGCGGAACCTCCTTGGGGGGGTACGAGCAGTACTTC.

The chain employs TRBV6-1 and TRBJ2-2; D is undetermined. The CDR3 is 12 residues long. Germline CDR1 and CDR2: MNHNS and SASEGT. Trimming left V 7 bases short and J 1 base short, with 4 bases between. CDR3 in amino acids: CASTGNTGELFF. The DNA of the CDR3 is TGTGCCAGCACAGGGAACACCGGGGAGCTGTTTTTT.

V gene TRBV6-5 combines with J gene TRBJ1-1; D uncertain. Trimming took off 7 bases at V and 6 bases at J, with 18 bases between the two ends. Germline CDR1 and CDR2: MNHEY and SVGAGI. The CDR3 extends over 14 amino acids. This CDR3 is CASTNSGSAAEAFF. CDR3 DNA: TGTGCCAGCACTAACTCGGGGAGCGCGGCTGAAGCTTTCTTT.

The chain couples TRBV27 to TRBJ1-2, with D tentatively TRBD1 (6 bases). V was cut by 2 bases and J by 4 bases, with 8 bases left in between. CDR3 length: 13 amino acids. Looked up from germline, CDR1 is MNHEY and CDR2 is SMNVEV (reference sequence). The CDR3 coding sequence is TGTGCCAGCAGTTTACAGGGGACCTATGGCTACACCTTC. Its translation is CASSLQGTYGYTF.

The rearrangement uses TRBV9 and TRBJ2-6; no reliable D call. Trimming cost V 2 bases and J 0 bases, with 9 bases left between them. The CDR3 sequence is 16 residues long. Germline CDR1 is SGDLS and CDR2 is YYNGEE. This chain's CDR3 is CASSVGAHSGANVLTF. The DNA for the CDR3 is TGTGCCAGCAGCGTCGGCGCACACTCTGGGGCCAACGTCCTGACTTTC.